Listed here are 2 T cell receptor beta chains from one sample, sequenced in a study of shared clonotypes between healthy human individuals. Profiling relied on immunoSEQ multiplex PCR, and the TCRdb table lists in-frame clones only, not all of them. The repertoire includes more than 2 million clones, 90% to 97% of them detected once, and 0.13% sits in the top ten. Source material: naive CD4+ T cells sorted from blood. Documented subset: CD45RA+ positively selected. These TCRs come from a man in his late teens or twenties in good health.

The genes are TRBV6-1 and TRBJ2-3; 14 bases match TRBD2. The trim removed 4 bases at V and 3 bases at J, leaving 12 bases unmatched. The CDR3 runs 19 residues. Germline loops: CDR1 MNHNS, CDR2 SASEGT. The DNA for the CDR3 is TGTGCCAGCAGTGCCGGCTTGACGGGACTAGCGGGAGTGACAGATACGCAGTATTTT. This translates into CASSAGLTGLAGVTDTQYF.

V is TRBV5-1 and J is TRBJ1-1, with 10 bases that match TRBD1. This CDR3 has 14 amino acids. CDR1 and CDR2 from the germline V gene are SGHRS and YFSETQ. V trimming: 4 bases; J trimming: 3 bases; junction bases outside the gene matches: 3. DNA for the CDR3: TGCGCCAGCAGCCCGGACAGGGGGTACACTGAAGCTTTCTTT. Encoded protein: CASSPDRGYTEAFF.